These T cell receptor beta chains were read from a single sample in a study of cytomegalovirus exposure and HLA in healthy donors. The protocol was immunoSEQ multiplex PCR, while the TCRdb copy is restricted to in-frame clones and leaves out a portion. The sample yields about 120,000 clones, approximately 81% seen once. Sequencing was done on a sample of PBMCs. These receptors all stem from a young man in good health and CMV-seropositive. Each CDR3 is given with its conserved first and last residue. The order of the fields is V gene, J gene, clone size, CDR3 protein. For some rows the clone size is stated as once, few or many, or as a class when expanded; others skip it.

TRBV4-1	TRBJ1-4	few	CASSQGGTGWNEKLFF
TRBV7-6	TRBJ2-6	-	CASSPFTRPLFSGANGLTF
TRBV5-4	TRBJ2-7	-	CASSLNRGPYEQYF
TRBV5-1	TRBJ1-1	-	CASSWGQGVATEAFF
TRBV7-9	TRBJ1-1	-	CASSLLGPNTEAFF
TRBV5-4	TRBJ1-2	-	CASSLVFRGGYGYTF
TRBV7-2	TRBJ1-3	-	CASSLVDRDGNTIYF
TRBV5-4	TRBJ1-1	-	CASSLHYTEAFF
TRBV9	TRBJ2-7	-	CASSPRAAFHEQYF
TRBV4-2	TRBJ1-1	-	CASSQVTGANTEAFF
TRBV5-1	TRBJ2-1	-	CASSADGLAVGEQFF
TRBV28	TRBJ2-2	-	CASSSNTGELFF
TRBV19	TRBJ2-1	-	CASSRDYSIHEQFF
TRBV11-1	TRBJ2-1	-	CASSTRGRYNEQFF
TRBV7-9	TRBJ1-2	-	CSSSLGSGQGYYGYTF
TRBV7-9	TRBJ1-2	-	CASSPGRGPVYGYTF
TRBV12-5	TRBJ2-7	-	CASGARGYEQYF